This T cell receptor (beta chain) was profiled in a study of vaccination and CD4 T cells after COVID-19. As for the study in general: Overlapping peptides covering the spike proteins of SARS-CoV-2, HCoV-NL63, HCoV-OC43 and HCoV-229E were added to stimulate cells. Study-level results: Convalescent patients had a median around 90% of reactive clones appearing only post-vaccination.

Trimming removed 4 bases at V and 5 bases at J, with 11 bases between. The CDR3 is 14 amino acids. Treatment indicated: roughly 10-day PBMC culture with coronavirus spike peptide pools or control peptides (ViraFEST assay). The Oncomine TCR Beta short-read assay sequenced DNA from cultured CD4+ T cells. Someone extracted genomic DNA from cultured CD4+ T cells. TCRdb fed the PCR reads into MiXCR, producing one record per CDR3 protein. The sample contains about 14,000 distinct CDR3 sequences, 52% of which appear only once. This clonotype was recorded a few times. What it binds is unknown. This sequence originates from a human donor who had recovered from COVID-19. V and J are TRBV12-3 or TRBV12-4 and TRBJ2-2; D possibly uses TRBD1 or TRBD2 (7 bases each). Sequenced: CD4+ T cells from blood, cultured in vitro. The DNA for the CDR3 is TGTGCCAGCAGTTCCAGGGGGGGGACCGGGGAGCTGTTTTTT. Amino acid sequence: CASSSRGGTGELFF.